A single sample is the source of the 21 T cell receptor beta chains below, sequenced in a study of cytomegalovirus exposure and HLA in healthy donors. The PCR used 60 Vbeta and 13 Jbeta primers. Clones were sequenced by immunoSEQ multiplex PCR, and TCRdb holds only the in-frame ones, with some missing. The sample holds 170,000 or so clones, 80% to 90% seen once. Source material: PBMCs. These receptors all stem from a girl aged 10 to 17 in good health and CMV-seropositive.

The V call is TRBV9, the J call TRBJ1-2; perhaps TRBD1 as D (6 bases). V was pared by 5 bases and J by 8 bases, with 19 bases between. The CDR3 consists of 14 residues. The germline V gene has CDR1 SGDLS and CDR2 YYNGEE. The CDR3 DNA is TGTGCCAGCAGTTTATGGGAGGGGGAGTGGGGCTACACCTTC. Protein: CASSLWEGEWGYTF.

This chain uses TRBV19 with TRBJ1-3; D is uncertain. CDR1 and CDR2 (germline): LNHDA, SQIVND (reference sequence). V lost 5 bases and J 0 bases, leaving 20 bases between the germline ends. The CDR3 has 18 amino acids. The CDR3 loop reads CASSPKPLPGNSGNTIYF. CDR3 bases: TGTGCCAGTAGTCCCAAGCCCCTGCCGGGGAACTCTGGAAACACCATATATTTT.

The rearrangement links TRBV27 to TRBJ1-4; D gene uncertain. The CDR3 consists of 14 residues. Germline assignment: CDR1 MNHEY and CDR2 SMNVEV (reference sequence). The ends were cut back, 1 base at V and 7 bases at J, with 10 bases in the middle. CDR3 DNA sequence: TGTGCCAGCAGTTTATGGGTGGCGGGTGAAAAACTGTTTTTT. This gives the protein CASSLWVAGEKLFF.

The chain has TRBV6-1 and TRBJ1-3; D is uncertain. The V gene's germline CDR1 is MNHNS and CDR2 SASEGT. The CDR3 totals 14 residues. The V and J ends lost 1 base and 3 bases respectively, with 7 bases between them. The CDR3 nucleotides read TGTGCCAGCAGTGAAGACAACAGTGGAAACACCATATATTTT. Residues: CASSEDNSGNTIYF.

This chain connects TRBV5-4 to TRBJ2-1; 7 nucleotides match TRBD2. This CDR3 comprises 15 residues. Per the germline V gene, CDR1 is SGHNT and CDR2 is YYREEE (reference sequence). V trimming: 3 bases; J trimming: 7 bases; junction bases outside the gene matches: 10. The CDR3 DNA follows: TGTGCCAGCAGCTCCCTAGCGGACCTAGGTAATGAGCAGTTCTTC. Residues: CASSSLADLGNEQFF.

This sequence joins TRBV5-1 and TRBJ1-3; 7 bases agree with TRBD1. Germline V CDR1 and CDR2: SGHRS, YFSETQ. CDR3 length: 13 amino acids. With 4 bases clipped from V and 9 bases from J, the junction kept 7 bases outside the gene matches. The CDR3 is CASSLGQAGTIYF. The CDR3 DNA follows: TGCGCCAGCAGCCTTGGACAGGCGGGCACCATATATTTT.

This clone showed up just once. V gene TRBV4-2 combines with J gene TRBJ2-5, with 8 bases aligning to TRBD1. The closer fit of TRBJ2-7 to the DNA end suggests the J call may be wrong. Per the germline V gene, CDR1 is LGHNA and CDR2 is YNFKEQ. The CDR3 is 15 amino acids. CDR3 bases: TGTGCCAGCAGCCAGGGTGGACAGGGCTACTACGAGCAGTACTTC. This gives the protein CASSQGGQGYYEQYF.

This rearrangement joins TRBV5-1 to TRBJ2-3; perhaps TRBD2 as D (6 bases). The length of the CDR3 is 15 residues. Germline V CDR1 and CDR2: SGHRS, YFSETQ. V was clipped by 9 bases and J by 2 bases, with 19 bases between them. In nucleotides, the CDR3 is TGCGCCACCCGGGCCGCTCGGGGGTTCACAGATACGCAGTATTTT. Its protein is CATRAARGFTDTQYF.

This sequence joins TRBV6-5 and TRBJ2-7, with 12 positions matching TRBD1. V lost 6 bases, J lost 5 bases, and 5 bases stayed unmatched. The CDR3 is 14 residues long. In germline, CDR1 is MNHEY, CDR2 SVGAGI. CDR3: CASSPGTGGHEQYF. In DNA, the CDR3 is TGTGCCAGCAGCCCCGGGACAGGGGGCCACGAGCAGTACTTC.

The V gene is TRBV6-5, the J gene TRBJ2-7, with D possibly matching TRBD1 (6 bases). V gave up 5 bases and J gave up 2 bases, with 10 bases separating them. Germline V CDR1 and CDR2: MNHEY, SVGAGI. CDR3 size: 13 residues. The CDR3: CASSRQETYEQYF. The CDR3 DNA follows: TGTGCCAGCAGTAGACAGGAGACCTACGAGCAGTACTTC.

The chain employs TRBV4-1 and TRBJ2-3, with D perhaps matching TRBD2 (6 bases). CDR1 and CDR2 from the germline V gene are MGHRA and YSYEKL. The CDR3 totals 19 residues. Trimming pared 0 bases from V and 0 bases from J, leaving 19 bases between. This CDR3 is CASSQEGGDSVASTDTQYF. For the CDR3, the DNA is TGCGCCAGCAGCCAAGAAGGAGGGGATAGCGTGGCTAGCACAGATACGCAGTATTTT.

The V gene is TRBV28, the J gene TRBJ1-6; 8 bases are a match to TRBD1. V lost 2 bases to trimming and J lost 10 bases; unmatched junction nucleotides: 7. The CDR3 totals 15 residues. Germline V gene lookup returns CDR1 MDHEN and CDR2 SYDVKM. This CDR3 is CASSLGGTGGSPLHF. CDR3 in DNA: TGTGCCAGCAGTTTAGGAGGGACAGGAGGGTCACCCCTCCACTTT.

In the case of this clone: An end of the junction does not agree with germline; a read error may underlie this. CDR3 nucleotides: TGTGCCAGCAGTTCTCTTCCCAAGACAGCCCACTTC. As protein: CASSSLPKTAHF. This chain links TRBV13 with TRBJ1-2; maybe TRBD1 (5 bases). The CDR3 covers 12 residues. The germline V gene encodes CDR1 PRHDT and CDR2 FYEKMQ (reference sequence).

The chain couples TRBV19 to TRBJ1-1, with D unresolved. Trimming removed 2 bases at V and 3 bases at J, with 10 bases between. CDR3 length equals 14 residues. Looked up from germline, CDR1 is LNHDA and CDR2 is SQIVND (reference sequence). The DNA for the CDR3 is TGTGCCAGTAGTATATTTGTCGGAGACACTGAAGCTTTCTTT. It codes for CASSIFVGDTEAFF.

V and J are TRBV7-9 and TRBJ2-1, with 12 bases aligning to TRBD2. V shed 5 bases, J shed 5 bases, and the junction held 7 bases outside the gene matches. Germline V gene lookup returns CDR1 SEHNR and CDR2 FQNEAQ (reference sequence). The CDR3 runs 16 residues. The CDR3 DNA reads TGTGCCAGCAGCCCATACACTAGCGGGGGGAACAATGAGCAGTTCTTC. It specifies CASSPYTSGGNNEQFF.

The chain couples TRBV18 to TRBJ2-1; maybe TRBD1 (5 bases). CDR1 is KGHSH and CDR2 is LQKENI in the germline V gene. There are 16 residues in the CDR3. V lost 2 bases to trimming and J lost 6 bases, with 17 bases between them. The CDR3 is CASSPDVRVRGNEQFF. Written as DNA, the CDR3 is TGTGCCAGCTCACCAGACGTCAGGGTTCGAGGCAATGAGCAGTTCTTC. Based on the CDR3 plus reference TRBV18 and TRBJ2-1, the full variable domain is NAGVMQNPRHLVRRRGQEARLRCSPMKGHSHVYWYRQLPEEGLKFMVYLQKENIIDESGMPKERFSAEFPKEGPSILRIQQVVRGDSAAYFCASSPDVRVRGNEQFFGPGTRLTVL.

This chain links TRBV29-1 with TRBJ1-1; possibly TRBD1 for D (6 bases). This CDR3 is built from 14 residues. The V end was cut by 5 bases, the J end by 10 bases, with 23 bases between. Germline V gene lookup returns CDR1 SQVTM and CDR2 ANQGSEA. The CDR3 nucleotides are TGCAGCGTTCTACTAGAGGGGGGGCCCAGGGGAGCTTTCTTT. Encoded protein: CSVLLEGGPRGAFF.

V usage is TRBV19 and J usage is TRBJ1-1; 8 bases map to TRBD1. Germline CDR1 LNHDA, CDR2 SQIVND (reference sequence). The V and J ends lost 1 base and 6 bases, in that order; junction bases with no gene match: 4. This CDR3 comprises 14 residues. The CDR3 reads CASSIAGTGAEAFF. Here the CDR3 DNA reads TGTGCCAGTAGTATAGCCGGGACAGGCGCTGAAGCTTTCTTT.

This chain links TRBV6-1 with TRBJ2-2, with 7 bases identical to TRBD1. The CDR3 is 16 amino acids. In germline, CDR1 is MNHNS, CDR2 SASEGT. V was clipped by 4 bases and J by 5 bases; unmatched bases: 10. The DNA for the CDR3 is TGTGCCAGCAGTGCAACGCTTAAACAGGGGACCGGGGAGCTGTTTTTT. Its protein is CASSATLKQGTGELFF.

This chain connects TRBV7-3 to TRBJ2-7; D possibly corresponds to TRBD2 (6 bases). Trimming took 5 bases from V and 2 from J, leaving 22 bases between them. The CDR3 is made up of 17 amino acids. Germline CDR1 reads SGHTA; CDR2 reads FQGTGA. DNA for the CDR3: TGTGCCAGCAGCCCCCTCGCAGGTCCTGAGCGGGCCTACGAGCAGTACTTC. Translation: CASSPLAGPERAYEQYF.

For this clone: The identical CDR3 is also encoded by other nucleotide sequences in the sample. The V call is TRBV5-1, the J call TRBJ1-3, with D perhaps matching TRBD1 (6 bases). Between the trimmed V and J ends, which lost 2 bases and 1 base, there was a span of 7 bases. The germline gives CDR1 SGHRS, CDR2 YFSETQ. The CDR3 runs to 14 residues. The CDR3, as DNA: TGCGCCAGCAGCTTACAGGGATCTGGAAACACCATATATTTT. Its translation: CASSLQGSGNTIYF. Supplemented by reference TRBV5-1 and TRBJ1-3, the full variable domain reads KAGVTQTPRYLIKTRGQQVTLSCSPISGHRSVSWYQQTPGQGLQFLFEYFSETQRNKGNFPGRFSGRQFSNSRSEMNVSTLELGDSALYLCASSLQGSGNTIYFGEGSWLTVV.